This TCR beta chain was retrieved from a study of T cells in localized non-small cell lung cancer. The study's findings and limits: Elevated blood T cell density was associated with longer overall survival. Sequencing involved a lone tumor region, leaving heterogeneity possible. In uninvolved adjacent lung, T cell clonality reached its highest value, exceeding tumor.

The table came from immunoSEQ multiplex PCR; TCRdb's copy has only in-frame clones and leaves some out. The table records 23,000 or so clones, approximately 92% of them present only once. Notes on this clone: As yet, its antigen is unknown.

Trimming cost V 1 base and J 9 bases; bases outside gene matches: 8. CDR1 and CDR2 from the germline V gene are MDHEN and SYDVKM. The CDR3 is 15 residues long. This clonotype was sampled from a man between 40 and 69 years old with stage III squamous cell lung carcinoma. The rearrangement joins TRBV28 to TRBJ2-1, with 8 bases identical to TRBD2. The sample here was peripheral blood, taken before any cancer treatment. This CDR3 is CASSLYPGGVGEQFF. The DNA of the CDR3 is TGTGCCAGCAGTTTATATCCGGGGGGGGTAGGTGAGCAGTTCTTC.